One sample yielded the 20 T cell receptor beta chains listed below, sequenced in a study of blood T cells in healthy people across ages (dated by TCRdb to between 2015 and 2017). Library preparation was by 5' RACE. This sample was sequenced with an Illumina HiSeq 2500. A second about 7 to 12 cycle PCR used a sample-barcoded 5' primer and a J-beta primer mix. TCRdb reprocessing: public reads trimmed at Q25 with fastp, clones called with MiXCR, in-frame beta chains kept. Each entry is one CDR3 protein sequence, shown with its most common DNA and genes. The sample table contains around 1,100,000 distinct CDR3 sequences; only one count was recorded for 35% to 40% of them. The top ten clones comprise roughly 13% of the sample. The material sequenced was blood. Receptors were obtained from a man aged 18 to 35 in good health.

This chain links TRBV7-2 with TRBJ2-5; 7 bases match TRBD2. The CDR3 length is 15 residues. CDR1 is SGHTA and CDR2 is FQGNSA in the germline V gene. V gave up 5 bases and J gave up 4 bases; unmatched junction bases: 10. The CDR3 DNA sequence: TGTGCCAGCAGCCCGACCCTAGCGGCTTCAGAGACCCAGTACTTC. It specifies CASSPTLAASETQYF.

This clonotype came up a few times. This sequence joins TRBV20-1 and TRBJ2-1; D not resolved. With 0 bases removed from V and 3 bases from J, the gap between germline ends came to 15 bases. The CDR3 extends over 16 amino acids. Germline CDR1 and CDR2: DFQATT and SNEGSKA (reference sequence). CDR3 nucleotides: TGCAGTGCTAGAGACCTGCAGGTACCCTTCTACAATGAGCAGTTCTTC. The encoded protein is CSARDLQVPFYNEQFF.

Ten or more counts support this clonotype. DNA of the CDR3: TGTGCCAGCAGCCCAGATAGTAGCTACAATGAGCAGTTCTTC. This translates into CASSPDSSYNEQFF. The chain couples TRBV7-2 to TRBJ2-1, with D unresolved. CDR3 length equals 14 residues. V was clipped by 5 bases and J by 3 bases, with 11 bases between them. CDR1 and CDR2 from the germline V gene are SGHTA and FQGNSA.

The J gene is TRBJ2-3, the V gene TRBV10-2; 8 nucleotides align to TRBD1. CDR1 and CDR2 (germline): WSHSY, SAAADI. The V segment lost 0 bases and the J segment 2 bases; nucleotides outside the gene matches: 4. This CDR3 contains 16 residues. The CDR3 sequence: CASSESRGQATDTQYF. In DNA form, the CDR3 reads TGCGCCAGCAGTGAGTCAAGGGGACAGGCCACAGATACGCAGTATTTT.

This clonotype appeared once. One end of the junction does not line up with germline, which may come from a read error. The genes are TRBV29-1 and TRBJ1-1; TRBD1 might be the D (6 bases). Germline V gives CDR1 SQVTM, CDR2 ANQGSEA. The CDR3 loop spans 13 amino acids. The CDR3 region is CSVNGQMNPEAFF. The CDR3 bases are TGCAGCGTGAATGGACAGATGAACCCTGAAGCTTTCTTT. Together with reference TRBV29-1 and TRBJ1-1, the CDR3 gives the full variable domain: SAVISQKPSRDICQRGTSLTIQCQVDSQVTMMFWYRQQPGQSLTLIATANQGSEATYESGFVIDKFPISRPNLTFSTLTVSNMSPEDSSIYLCSVNGQMNPEAFFGQGTRLTVV.

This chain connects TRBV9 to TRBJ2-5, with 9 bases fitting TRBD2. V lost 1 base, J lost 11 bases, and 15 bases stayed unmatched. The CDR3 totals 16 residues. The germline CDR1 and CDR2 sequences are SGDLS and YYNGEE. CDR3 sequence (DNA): TGTGCCAGCAGCGTATCGGGCGGGGGGGACTACAATGAGCAGTACTTC. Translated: CASSVSGGGDYNEQYF.

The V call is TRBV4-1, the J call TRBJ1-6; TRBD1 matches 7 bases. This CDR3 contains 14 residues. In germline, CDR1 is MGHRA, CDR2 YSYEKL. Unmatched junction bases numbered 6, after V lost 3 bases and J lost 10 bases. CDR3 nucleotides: TGCGCCAGCAGCCAGGGACCAGGGGGATCACCCCTCCACTTT. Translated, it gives CASSQGPGGSPLHF.

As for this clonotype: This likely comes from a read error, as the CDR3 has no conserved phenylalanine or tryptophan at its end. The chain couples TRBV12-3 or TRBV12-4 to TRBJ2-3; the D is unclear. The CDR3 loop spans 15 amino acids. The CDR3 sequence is CAGSSQYPSTDTQYS. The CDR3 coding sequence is TGTGCCGGCAGTTCCCAGTACCCTAGCACAGATACGCAGTATTCT.

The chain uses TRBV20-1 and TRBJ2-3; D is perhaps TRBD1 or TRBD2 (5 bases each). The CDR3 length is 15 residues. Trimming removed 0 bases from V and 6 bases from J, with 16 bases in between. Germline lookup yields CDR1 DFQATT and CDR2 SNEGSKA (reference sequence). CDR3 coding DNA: TGCAGTGCTAGAGATCGGGCAGCCTGGGACGATACGCAGTATTTT. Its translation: CSARDRAAWDDTQYF.

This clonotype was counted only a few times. The CDR3 DNA follows: TGTGCCAGCAGCGTAGGGACGGACGGTGGCTACGAGCAGTACTTC. It yields the protein CASSVGTDGGYEQYF. The chain is built from TRBV9 and TRBJ2-7; D is uncertain. The CDR3 has 15 residues. The V gene lost 0 bases and the J gene lost 3 bases, with 13 bases spanning the gap. CDR1 SGDLS and CDR2 YYNGEE come from the germline V gene.

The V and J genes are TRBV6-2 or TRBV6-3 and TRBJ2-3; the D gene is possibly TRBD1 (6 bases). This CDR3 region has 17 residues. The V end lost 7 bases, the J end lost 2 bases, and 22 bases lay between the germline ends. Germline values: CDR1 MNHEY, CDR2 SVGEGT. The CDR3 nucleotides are TGTGCCAGCACCACCTCCCGGACAGATGGTAACACAGATACGCAGTATTTT. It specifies CASTTSRTDGNTDTQYF.

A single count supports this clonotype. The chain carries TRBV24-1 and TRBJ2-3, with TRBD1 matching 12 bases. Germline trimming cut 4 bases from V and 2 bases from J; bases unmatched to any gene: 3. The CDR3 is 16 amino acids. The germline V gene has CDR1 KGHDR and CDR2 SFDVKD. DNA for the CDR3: TGTGCCACCAGTGAAGGGGGACAGGGGGCCACAGATACGCAGTATTTT. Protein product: CATSEGGQGATDTQYF.

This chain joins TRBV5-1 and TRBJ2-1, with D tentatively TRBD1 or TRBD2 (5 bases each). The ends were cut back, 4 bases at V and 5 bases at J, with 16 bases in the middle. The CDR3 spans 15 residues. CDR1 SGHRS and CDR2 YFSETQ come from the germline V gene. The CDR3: CASSLIRDADNEQFF. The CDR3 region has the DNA TGCGCCAGCAGCCTGATTCGGGACGCCGACAATGAGCAGTTCTTC.

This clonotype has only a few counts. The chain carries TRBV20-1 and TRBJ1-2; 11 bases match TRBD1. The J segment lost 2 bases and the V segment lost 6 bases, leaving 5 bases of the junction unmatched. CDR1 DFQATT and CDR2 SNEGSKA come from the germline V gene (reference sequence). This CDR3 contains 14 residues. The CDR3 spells CSARGQGENYGYTF. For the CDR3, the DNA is TGCAGTGCCCGGGGACAGGGGGAGAACTATGGCTACACCTTC.

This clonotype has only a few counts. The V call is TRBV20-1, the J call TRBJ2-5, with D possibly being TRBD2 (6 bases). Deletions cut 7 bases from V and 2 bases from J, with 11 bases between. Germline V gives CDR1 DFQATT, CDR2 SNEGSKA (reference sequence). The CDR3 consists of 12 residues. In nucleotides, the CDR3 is TGCAGTGTTTTACTAGCACAAGAGACCCAGTACTTC. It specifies CSVLLAQETQYF.

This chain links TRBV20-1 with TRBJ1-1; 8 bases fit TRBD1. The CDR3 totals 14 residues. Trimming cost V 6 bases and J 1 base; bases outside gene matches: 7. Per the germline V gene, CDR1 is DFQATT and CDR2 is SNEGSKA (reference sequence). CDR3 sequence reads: CSAQRTGPNTEAFF. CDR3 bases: TGCAGTGCACAGAGGACAGGGCCGAACACTGAAGCTTTCTTT.

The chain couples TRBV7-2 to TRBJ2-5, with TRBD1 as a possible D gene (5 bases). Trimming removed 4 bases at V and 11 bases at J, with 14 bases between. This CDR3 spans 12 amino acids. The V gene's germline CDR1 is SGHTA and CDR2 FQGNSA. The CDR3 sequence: CASSSPDKVQYF. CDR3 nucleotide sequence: TGTGCCAGCAGCTCCCCGGACAAGGTGCAGTACTTC.

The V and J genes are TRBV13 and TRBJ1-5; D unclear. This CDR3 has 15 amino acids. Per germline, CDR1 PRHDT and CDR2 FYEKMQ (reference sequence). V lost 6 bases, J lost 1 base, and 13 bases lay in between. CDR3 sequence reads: CASRLPARSNQPQHF. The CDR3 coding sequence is TGTGCCAGCAGGCTCCCAGCGCGGAGCAATCAGCCCCAGCATTTT.

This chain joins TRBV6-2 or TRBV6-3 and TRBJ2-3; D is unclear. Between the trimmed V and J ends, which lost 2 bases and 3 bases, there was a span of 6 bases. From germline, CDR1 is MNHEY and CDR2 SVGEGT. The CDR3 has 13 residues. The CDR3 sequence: CASSYPRTDTQYF. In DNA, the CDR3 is TGTGCCAGCAGTTACCCAAGGACAGATACGCAGTATTTT.

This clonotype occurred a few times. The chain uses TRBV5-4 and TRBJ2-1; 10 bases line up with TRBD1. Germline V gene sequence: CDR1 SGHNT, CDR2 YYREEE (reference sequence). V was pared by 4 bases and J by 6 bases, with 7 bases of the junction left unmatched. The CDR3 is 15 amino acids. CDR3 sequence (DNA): TGTGCCAGCAGCGACGGACAGGGGGGCCTCAATGAGCAGTTCTTC. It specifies CASSDGQGGLNEQFF.